These T cell receptor beta chains were read from a single sample in a study of control samples from healthy donors and cancer patients. Some clones are missing from TCRdb's copy, which holds only in-frame ones; the method was immunoSEQ multiplex PCR. The profile shows about 43,000 clones, about 94% of them singletons. The sequencing input was blood. These receptor sequences come from a man in his 60s in good health. Each CDR3 is given with its conserved first and last residue. Each record gives: CDR3 DNA, CDR3 protein, J gene, clone size, D gene, V gene. D genes are given only for firm matches. Not every row has a clone size; where given, it reads once, few, many or a size class.

TGTGCCAGCCGGGGGGTAAGATACAATGAGCAGTTCTTC CASRGVRYNEQFF TRBJ2-1 . TRBD2 TRBV12-3/TRBV12-4
TGTGCCAGCAGTGAAGGTTGGGGGGGCCCACAGACCTTC CASSEGWGGPQTF TRBJ1-2 . . TRBV6-1
TGCGCCAGCAAGGACGTAGAACATTACGAGCAGTACTTC CASKDVEHYEQYF TRBJ2-7 . . TRBV5-1
TGTGCCAGCACCTCACAGCGTTACAATGAGCAGTTCTTC CASTSQRYNEQFF TRBJ2-1 . . TRBV5-4
TGTGCCAGCACCTCAGGAGTCCCCGCGAACACCGGGGAGCTGTTTTTT CASTSGVPANTGELFF TRBJ2-2 . . TRBV3-1/TRBV3-2
TGTGCCAGTAGTATTTGGAGCAATCAGCCCCAGCATTTT CASSIWSNQPQHF TRBJ1-5 few . TRBV19
TGTGCCAGCAGTTTCCAACGCAATCAGCCCCAGCATTTT CASSFQRNQPQHF TRBJ1-5 . . TRBV28
TGTGCCAGTAGTGAAGGGGTGGGGCTCGAGCAGTACTTC CASSEGVGLEQYF TRBJ2-7 . . TRBV19
TGCAGTGCTAGTAAGCGGGAGGGTGGGAATGAGCAGTTCTTC CSASKREGGNEQFF TRBJ2-1 . TRBD2 TRBV20-1
TGTGCCAGCACCTCCTACCCAGAAGGGGGCAATCAGCCCCAGCATTTT CASTSYPEGGNQPQHF TRBJ1-5 . . TRBV7-9
TGTGCCAGCAGTAGGTTCGGACAGGGCCATAGCAATCAGCCCCAGCATTTT CASSRFGQGHSNQPQHF TRBJ1-5 . TRBD1 TRBV27
TGCGCCAGCAGCTTGACTAGCGGGAGGGCCAGACGCGAGCAGTACTTC CASSLTSGRARREQYF TRBJ2-7 . TRBD2 TRBV5-1
TGTGCCACCAGCAGAGCCGGGGCCGGACTAGTCTACAATGAGCAGTTCTTC CATSRAGAGLVYNEQFF TRBJ2-1 medium-sized TRBD2 TRBV15
TGTGCCAGCAGACAGGAACGGGGCTACACCTTC CASRQERGYTF TRBJ1-2 few . TRBV6-5
TGTGCCAGCTCACCTTTAGCGGGGCAAAACCCGTATTTT CASSPLAGQNPYF TRBJ2-3 . TRBD2 TRBV18
TGTGCCAGCAGCCTAGGGGAAAACTACGAGCAGTACTTC CASSLGENYEQYF TRBJ2-7 . . TRBV11-3